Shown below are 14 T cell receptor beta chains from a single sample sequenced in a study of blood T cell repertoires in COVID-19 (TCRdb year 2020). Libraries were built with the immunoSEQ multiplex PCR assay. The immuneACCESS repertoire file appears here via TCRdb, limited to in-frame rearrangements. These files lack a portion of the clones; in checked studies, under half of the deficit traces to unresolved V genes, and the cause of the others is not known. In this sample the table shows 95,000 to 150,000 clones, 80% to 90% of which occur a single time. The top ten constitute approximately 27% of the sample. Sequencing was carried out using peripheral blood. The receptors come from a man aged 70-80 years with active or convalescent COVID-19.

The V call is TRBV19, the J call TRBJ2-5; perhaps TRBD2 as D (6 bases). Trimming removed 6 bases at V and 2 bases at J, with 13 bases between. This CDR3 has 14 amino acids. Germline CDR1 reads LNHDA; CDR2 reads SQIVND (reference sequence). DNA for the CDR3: TGTGCCAGTAGGGCTAGCGAGCCTCAAGAGACCCAGTACTTC. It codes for CASRASEPQETQYF.

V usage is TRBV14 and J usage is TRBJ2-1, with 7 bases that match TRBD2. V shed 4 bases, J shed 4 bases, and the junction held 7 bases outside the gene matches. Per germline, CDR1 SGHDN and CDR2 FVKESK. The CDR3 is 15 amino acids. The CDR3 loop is CASSRGGFGYNEQFF. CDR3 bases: TGTGCCAGCAGCCGGGGGGGTTTTGGGTACAATGAGCAGTTCTTC.

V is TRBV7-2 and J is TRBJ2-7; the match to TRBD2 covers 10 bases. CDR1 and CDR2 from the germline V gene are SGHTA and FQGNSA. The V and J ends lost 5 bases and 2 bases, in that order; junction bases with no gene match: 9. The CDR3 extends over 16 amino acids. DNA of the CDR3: TGTGCCAGCAGCCCAAGACTAGCGGGCCTCACCTACGAGCAGTACTTC. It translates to CASSPRLAGLTYEQYF.

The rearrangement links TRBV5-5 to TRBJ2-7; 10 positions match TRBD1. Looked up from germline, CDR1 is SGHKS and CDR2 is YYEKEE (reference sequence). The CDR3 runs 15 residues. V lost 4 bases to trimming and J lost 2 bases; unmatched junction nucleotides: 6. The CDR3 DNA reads TGTGCCAGCAGCCTCGGACAGGGGGTCGCCTACGAGCAGTACTTC. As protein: CASSLGQGVAYEQYF.

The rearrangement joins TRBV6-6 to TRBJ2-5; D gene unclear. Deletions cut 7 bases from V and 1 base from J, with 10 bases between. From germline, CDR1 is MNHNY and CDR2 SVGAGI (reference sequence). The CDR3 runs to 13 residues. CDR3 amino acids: CASNGYIQETQYF. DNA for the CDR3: TGTGCCAGCAACGGGTACATCCAAGAGACCCAGTACTTC.

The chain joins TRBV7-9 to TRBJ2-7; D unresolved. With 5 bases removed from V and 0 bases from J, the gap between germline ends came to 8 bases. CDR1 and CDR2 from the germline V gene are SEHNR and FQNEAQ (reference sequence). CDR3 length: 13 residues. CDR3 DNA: TGTGCCAGCAGCCCCCGGAGCTCCTACGAGCAGTACTTC. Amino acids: CASSPRSSYEQYF.

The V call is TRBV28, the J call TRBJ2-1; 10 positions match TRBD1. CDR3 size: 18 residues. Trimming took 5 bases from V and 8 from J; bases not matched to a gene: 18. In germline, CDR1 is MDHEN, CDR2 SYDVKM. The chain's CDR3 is CASSLYGTGVERLDEQFF. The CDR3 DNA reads TGTGCCAGCAGTCTATACGGGACAGGGGTTGAGAGGCTCGATGAGCAGTTCTTC.

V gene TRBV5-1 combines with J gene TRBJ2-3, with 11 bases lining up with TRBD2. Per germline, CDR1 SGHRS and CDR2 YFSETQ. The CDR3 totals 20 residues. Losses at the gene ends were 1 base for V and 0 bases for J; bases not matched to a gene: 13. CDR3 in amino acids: CASSLNNIAGGPSSTDTQYF. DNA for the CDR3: TGCGCCAGCAGCTTGAATAATATAGCGGGAGGGCCAAGTAGCACAGATACGCAGTATTTT.

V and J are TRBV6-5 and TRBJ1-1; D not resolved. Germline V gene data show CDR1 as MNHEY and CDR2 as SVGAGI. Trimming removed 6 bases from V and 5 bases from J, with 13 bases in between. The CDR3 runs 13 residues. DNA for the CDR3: TGTGCCAGCAGGCGAGCCGGTTTGACTGAAGCTTTCTTT. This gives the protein CASRRAGLTEAFF.

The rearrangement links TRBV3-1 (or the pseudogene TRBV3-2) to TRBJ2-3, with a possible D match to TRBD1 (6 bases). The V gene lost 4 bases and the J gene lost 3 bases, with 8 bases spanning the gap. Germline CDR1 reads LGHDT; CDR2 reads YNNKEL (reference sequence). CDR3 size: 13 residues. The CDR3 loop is CASSLRGTDTQYF. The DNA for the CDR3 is TGTGCCAGCAGCCTCAGGGGAACAGATACGCAGTATTTT.

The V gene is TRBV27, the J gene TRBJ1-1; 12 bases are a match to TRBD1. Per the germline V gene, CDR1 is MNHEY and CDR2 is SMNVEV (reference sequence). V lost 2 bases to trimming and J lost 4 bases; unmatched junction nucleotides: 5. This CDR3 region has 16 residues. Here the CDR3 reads CASSLGTGGPGTEAFF. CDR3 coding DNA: TGTGCCAGCAGTTTAGGGACAGGGGGCCCGGGCACTGAAGCTTTCTTT.

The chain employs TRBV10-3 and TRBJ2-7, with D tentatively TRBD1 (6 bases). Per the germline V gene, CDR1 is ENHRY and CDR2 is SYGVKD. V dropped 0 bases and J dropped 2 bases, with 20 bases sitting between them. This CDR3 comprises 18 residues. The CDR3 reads CAISESGWTRGHAYEQYF. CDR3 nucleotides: TGTGCCATCAGTGAGTCAGGGTGGACCAGGGGCCATGCCTACGAGCAGTACTTC.

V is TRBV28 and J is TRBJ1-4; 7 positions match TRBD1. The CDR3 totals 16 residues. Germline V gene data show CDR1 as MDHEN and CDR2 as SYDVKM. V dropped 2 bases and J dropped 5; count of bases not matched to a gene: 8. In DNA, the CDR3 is TGTGCCAGCAGTTTAGGACAGGTGAATGGAAATGAAAAACTGTTTTTT. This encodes CASSLGQVNGNEKLFF.

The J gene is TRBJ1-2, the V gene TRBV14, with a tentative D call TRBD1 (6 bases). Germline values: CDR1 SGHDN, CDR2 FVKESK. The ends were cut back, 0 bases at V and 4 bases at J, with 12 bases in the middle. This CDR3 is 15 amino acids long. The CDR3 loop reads CASSQDPGQRYGYTF. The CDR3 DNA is TGTGCCAGCAGCCAAGATCCCGGACAGCGCTATGGCTACACCTTC.